Shown below are 15 T cell receptor beta chains from a single sample sequenced in a study of patients and donors after allogeneic stem cell transplantation. Each CDR3 protein gets one entry after TCRdb re-called the RT-PCR reads with MiXCR. This table holds some 960,000 distinct CDR3 sequences, around 17% found once. Sequenced material: blood, either unsorted or a sorted T cell fraction (not recorded which). These receptor sequences come from a human donor who was either an allogeneic HSCT recipient or a stem cell or donor lymphocyte infusion donor (not recorded which). It is not recorded whose cells these are; they may come from a transplant donor.

Only a few counts were recorded for this clonotype. V gene TRBV20-1 combines with J gene TRBJ2-7, with TRBD2 as a possible D gene (5 bases). The CDR3 loop spans 14 amino acids. Trimming shortened V by 0 bases and J by 6 bases, and 15 bases separated the two germline ends. The germline V gene encodes CDR1 DFQATT and CDR2 SNEGSKA (reference sequence). CDR3 bases: TGCAGTGCTAGAGATGTCAGAGGGCCAGTCGAGCAGTACTTC. Translation gives CSARDVRGPVEQYF.

This clonotype was detected many times. The gene calls are TRBV12-3 or TRBV12-4 and TRBJ2-3, with unresolved D. The CDR3 runs 13 residues. V shed 2 bases and J shed 9 bases, with 12 bases lying between them. DNA of the CDR3: TGTGCCAGCAGTTTACATCCCTCCGGAACGCAGTATTTT. Translating gives CASSLHPSGTQYF.

With respect to this clonotype: The CDR3 does not close with the conserved phenylalanine or tryptophan, likely indicating a read error. No DNA is shown, since the ends of the CDR3 on it are uncertain; the CDR3 is the one TCRdb lists. The chain joins TRBV3-1 to TRBJ2-1. The germline gives CDR1 LGHDT, CDR2 YNNKEL (reference sequence). The CDR3 adds up to 10 amino acids, both ends counted. CDR3 sequence: CASSPLTNGL.

This clonotype appeared a few times. This chain uses TRBV4-1 with TRBJ2-5, with TRBD1 matching over 8 bases. V dropped 4 bases and J dropped 6; count of bases not matched to a gene: 10. CDR3 length: 15 amino acids. Germline V gives CDR1 MGHRA, CDR2 YSYEKL. The CDR3 nucleotides read TGCGCCAGCAGCCTCTCGGGACAGGTTATACAGACCCAGTACTTC. It encodes CASSLSGQVIQTQYF.

The chain carries TRBV7-9 and TRBJ1-1; no definite D call. CDR1 SEHNR and CDR2 FQNEAQ come from the germline V gene (reference sequence). This CDR3 contains 16 residues. V shed 1 base and J shed 1 base, with 13 bases lying between them. CDR3 sequence (DNA): TGTGCCAGCAGCTTAGGTTCCAGGCAAAGGAACACTGAAGCTTTCTTT. Protein product: CASSLGSRQRNTEAFF. The variable domain in full, completed from reference TRBV7-9 and TRBJ1-1, reads DTGVSQNPRHKITKRGQNVTFRCDPISEHNRLYWYRQTLGQGPEFLTYFQNEAQLEKSRLLSDRFSAERPKGSFSTLEIQRTEQGDSAMYLCASSLGSRQRNTEAFFGQGTRLTVV.

This clonotype was picked up many times. This sequence joins TRBV11-2 and TRBJ2-7, with TRBD1 identical over 8 bases. The CDR3 is made up of 14 amino acids. Germline CDR1 reads SGHAT; CDR2 reads FQNNGV. The trim removed 4 bases at V and 5 bases at J, leaving 7 bases unmatched. The CDR3, as DNA: TGTGCCAGCAGCTATATCAGGGGGCACAACGAGCAGTACTTC. Its translation: CASSYIRGHNEQYF.

Only a few counts were recorded for this clonotype. CDR3 in DNA: TGCGCCAGCAGCGCGGGACTAGCGGGTTACTACGAGCAGTACTTC. Amino acids: CASSAGLAGYYEQYF. The gene calls are TRBV5-1 and TRBJ2-7; 12 nucleotides match TRBD2. V trimming: 4 bases; J trimming: 3 bases; junction bases outside the gene matches: 5. The CDR3 runs to 15 residues. Germline V gene data show CDR1 as SGHRS and CDR2 as YFSETQ.

The table lists this clonotype with many counts. The chain has TRBV7-9 and TRBJ2-1; the match to TRBD2 covers 8 bases. In germline, CDR1 is SEHNR, CDR2 FQNEAQ (reference sequence). The CDR3 sequence is 17 residues long. V trimming: 3 bases; J trimming: 0 bases; junction bases outside the gene matches: 7. DNA for the CDR3: TGTGCCAGCAGCTTCGGGGTAGCGGGGAGCTCCTACAATGAGCAGTTCTTC. Amino acids: CASSFGVAGSSYNEQFF.

V is TRBV6-5 and J is TRBJ2-1, with TRBD2 as a possible D gene (6 bases). The V and J ends lost 2 bases and 2 bases respectively, with 10 bases between them. Germline V gene sequence: CDR1 MNHEY, CDR2 SVGAGI. The CDR3 has 15 residues. This CDR3 is CASSYGGNAYNEQFF. The CDR3 nucleotides are TGTGCCAGCAGTTACGGCGGGAACGCCTACAATGAGCAGTTCTTC.

The chain employs TRBV4-1 and TRBJ2-7; 11 bases are a match to TRBD1. V shed 3 bases and J 9 bases; nucleotides not matched to a gene: 13. The CDR3 length is 16 residues. From germline, CDR1 is MGHRA and CDR2 YSYEKL. In DNA, the CDR3 is TGCGCCAGCAGCCAGGATCCGGGGACAGGGGGACCTCTGCAGTACTTC. It translates to CASSQDPGTGGPLQYF.

This clonotype came up a few times. This chain joins TRBV29-1 and TRBJ1-1, with 7 bases matching TRBD1. This CDR3 has 14 residues. Per the germline V gene, CDR1 is SQVTM and CDR2 is ANQGSEA. Trimming cost V 1 base and J 6 bases; bases outside gene matches: 8. The CDR3: CSVEGPGGISEAFF. The CDR3 nucleotides read TGCAGCGTTGAAGGGCCAGGGGGTATATCTGAAGCTTTCTTT.

V is TRBV24-1 and J is TRBJ2-1; 8 nucleotides agree with TRBD2. Germline V gene sequence: CDR1 KGHDR, CDR2 SFDVKD. The CDR3 consists of 15 residues. The V and J ends lost 6 bases and 0 bases, in that order; junction bases with no gene match: 3. In nucleotides, the CDR3 is TGTGCCACCAGTTTCGCGGGGGGCTCCTACAATGAGCAGTTCTTC. Its translation is CATSFAGGSYNEQFF.

The rearrangement links TRBV20-1 to TRBJ2-7, with TRBD2 matching over 9 bases. In germline, CDR1 is DFQATT, CDR2 SNEGSKA (reference sequence). V was pared by 5 bases and J by 2 bases, with 7 bases of the junction left unmatched. The CDR3 has 14 amino acids. In nucleotides, the CDR3 is TGCAGTGCTGAAGGCGGGGGGGTGACCTACGAGCAGTACTTC. It encodes CSAEGGGVTYEQYF.

In this sample, this clonotype turned up a few times. This rearrangement joins TRBV18 to TRBJ1-1; TRBD1 is a possible D gene (5 bases). The V end lost 2 bases, the J end lost 2 bases, and 15 bases lay between the germline ends. This CDR3 contains 16 residues. From germline, CDR1 is KGHSH and CDR2 LQKENI. CDR3 loop: CASSPELGGINTEAFF. Here the CDR3 DNA reads TGTGCCAGCTCACCAGAGTTGGGGGGGATAAACACTGAAGCTTTCTTT.

The chain recombines TRBV3-1 with TRBJ2-1; D assignment may be TRBD1 or TRBD2 (6 bases each). CDR3 length: 12 residues. Germline lookup yields CDR1 LGHDT and CDR2 YNNKEL (reference sequence). The V end lost 4 bases, the J end lost 13 bases, and 14 bases lay between the germline ends. The CDR3 bases are TGTGCCAGCAGCCCGTTCCGGGGGCGACAGTTCTTC. Protein: CASSPFRGRQFF.